What follows describes a single T cell receptor beta chain. This specimen belongs to a study of cytomegalovirus exposure and HLA in healthy donors. The CDR3 extends over 15 amino acids. V was clipped by 4 bases and J by 1 base, with 13 bases between them. Germline V lookup: CDR1 MNHEY, CDR2 SMNVEV (reference sequence). Both 60 Vbeta primers and 13 Jbeta primers went into the PCR. Profiling relied on immunoSEQ multiplex PCR, and the TCRdb table lists in-frame clones only, not all of them. The sample consists of tens of thousands of clones, approximately 72% of them appearing once. Sequencing was carried out using PBMCs. V is TRBV27 and J is TRBJ2-5, with TRBD2 as a possible D gene (6 bases). This clonotype was sampled from a woman aged 40 to 50 in good health and CMV-seronegative. For the CDR3, the DNA is TGTGCCAGCAGTTATAGCGGAGGGATCCAAGAGACCCAGTACTTC. Translation gives CASSYSGGIQETQYF.